This T cell receptor beta chain was retrieved from a study of blood T cell repertoires in COVID-19. Study-level information: Samples representing acute and convalescent COVID-19 were sourced from the United States, Italy and Spain.

Per the authors' pipeline: From reference gene primer amplification, estimates of nucleated cell counts were derived. Only in-frame clones appear in the TCRdb table, and some are missing; sequencing was by immunoSEQ multiplex PCR. Clonal size and the V and J genes are those of that table, whereas D and trimming came from the DNA. This sample carries 150,000 or so clones, about 89% of them seen once, and the ten largest clones take about 4.4%. Germline assignment: CDR1 MNHEY and CDR2 SVGAGI. The CDR3 totals 14 residues. The ends lost 7 bases at V and 0 bases at J; junction bases unmatched: 5. During active infection, Seattle patients enrolled and were then monitored through disease.

The material sequenced was peripheral blood. This sequence originates from a man aged 60 to 75 with COVID-19, enrolled during active disease. This rearrangement joins TRBV6-5 to TRBJ1-2, with 7 bases lining up with TRBD1. The DNA for the CDR3 is TGTGCCAGCACCCCGGACAGGACTAACTATGGCTACACCTTC. Its protein is CASTPDRTNYGYTF.